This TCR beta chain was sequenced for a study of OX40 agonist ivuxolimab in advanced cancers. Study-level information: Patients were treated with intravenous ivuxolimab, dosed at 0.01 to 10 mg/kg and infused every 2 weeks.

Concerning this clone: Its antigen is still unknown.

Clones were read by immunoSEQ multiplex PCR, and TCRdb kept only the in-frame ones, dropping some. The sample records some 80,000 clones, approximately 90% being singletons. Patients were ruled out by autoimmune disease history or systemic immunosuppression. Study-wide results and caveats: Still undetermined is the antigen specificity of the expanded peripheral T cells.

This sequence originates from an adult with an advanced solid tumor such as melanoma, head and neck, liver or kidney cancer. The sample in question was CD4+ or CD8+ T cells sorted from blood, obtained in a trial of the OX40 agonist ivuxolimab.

The CDR3 coding sequence is TGTGCCAGCAGCGCCAGGGACGGGACCTACGAGCAGTACTTC. Its translation is CASSARDGTYEQYF. The chain joins TRBV9 to TRBJ2-7; D may correspond to TRBD1 or TRBD2 (5 bases each). V lost 3 bases and J lost 2, with 12 bases in between. The CDR3 is 14 residues long. Germline assignment: CDR1 SGDLS and CDR2 YYNGEE.